The next 20 T cell receptor beta chains were all read from a single sample in a study of spatial heterogeneity in lung cancer. TCRdb re-analysed the 5' RACE reads in MiXCR, keeping a single row per CDR3 protein. This table has some 8,700 distinct CDR3 sequences, over 7.5% appearing once. Regarding time point: sample taken at primary tumor resection. Unsorted samples of tumor, nontumor lung or frozen PBMC had their whole RNA sequenced. This specimen was PBMCs, taken at surgery. All receptors come from a female donor with early-stage non-small cell lung cancer.

The table lists this clonotype with a few counts. The chain combines TRBV20-1 with TRBJ2-5; D is unclear. The CDR3 is made up of 12 amino acids. Trimming cost V 5 bases and J 2 bases, with 9 bases left between them. Germline CDR1 reads DFQATT; CDR2 reads SNEGSKA (reference sequence). CDR3: CSASPQQETQYF. The CDR3 region has the DNA TGCAGTGCTTCGCCGCAACAAGAGACCCAGTACTTC.

This clonotype was counted between two and nine times. This sequence joins TRBV20-1 and TRBJ1-2, with a weak D call TRBD1 (5 bases). Germline CDR1 is DFQATT and CDR2 is SNEGSKA (reference sequence). Trimming cost V 0 bases and J 5 bases, with 25 bases left between them. The CDR3 has 18 amino acids. The CDR3 here is CSARDRSQGIGRRYGYTF. CDR3 sequence (DNA): TGCAGTGCTAGAGATCGGTCCCAGGGTATTGGACGAAGATATGGCTACACCTTC.

In this sample, this clonotype turned up many times. The chain carries TRBV6-1 and TRBJ1-1; TRBD1 agrees at 9 bases. The CDR3 has 16 amino acids. V lost 2 bases, J lost 5 bases, and 9 bases stayed unmatched. The germline CDR1 and CDR2 sequences are MNHNS and SASEGT. The CDR3 sequence: CASSETLQGAGTEAFF. CDR3 bases: TGTGCCAGCAGTGAAACCCTACAGGGGGCAGGAACTGAAGCTTTCTTT.

By its share, this clonotype is medium-sized. The rearrangement uses TRBV5-8 and TRBJ2-5; D might be TRBD2 (5 bases). V dropped 0 bases and J dropped 6 bases, with 21 bases sitting between them. In germline, CDR1 is SGHTS, CDR2 YDEGEE. The CDR3 consists of 17 residues. CDR3 in amino acids: CASSLASGTDFGKTQYF. CDR3 bases: TGTGCCAGCAGCTTGGCCAGCGGTACCGACTTCGGGAAGACCCAGTACTTC.

A note on this clonotype: This may arise from a read error, as a much more abundant clone is one base away. CDR3 protein: CASNFGNQPQHF. In nucleotides, the CDR3 is TGTGCCAGCAACTTTGGGAATCAGCCCCAGCATTTT. The chain recombines TRBV7-9 with TRBJ1-5; no reliable D call. CDR3 length equals 12 residues. In germline, CDR1 is SEHNR, CDR2 FQNEAQ (reference sequence). V was pared by 7 bases and J by 4 bases, with 8 bases between.

This clonotype appeared a few times. The chain recombines TRBV7-2 with TRBJ2-1, with TRBD2 as a possible D gene (5 bases). The CDR3 loop spans 14 amino acids. Between the trimmed V and J ends, which lost 5 bases and 9 bases, there was a span of 17 bases. Germline V gene lookup returns CDR1 SGHTA and CDR2 FQGNSA. Here the CDR3 DNA reads TGTGCCAGCAGCAAACAACTAGAGTTGGGTGAGCAGTTCTTC. This encodes CASSKQLELGEQFF. Full variable domain (rest looked up from reference TRBV7-2 and TRBJ2-1): GAGVSQSPSNKVTEKGKDVELRCDPISGHTALYWYRQSLGQGLEFLIYFQGNSAPDKSGLPSDRFSAERTGGSVSTLTIQRTQQEDSAVYLCASSKQLELGEQFFGPGTRLTVL.

In this sample, this clonotype turned up a few times. The chain couples TRBV14 to TRBJ2-7; D unresolved. This CDR3 spans 13 amino acids. Germline V gene sequence: CDR1 SGHDN, CDR2 FVKESK. V gave up 0 bases and J gave up 4 bases, with 7 bases separating them. The CDR3 here is CASSQEPAYEQYF. Written as DNA, the CDR3 is TGTGCCAGCAGCCAAGAGCCTGCTTACGAGCAGTACTTC.

This clonotype is medium-sized in the sample. CDR3 sequence reads: CSVGQETQYF. The CDR3 DNA sequence: TGCAGCGTTGGCCAAGAGACCCAGTACTTC. The chain recombines TRBV29-1 with TRBJ2-5; D ambiguous. Deletions cut 4 bases from V and 1 base from J, with 1 base between. CDR3 length equals 10 residues. CDR1 and CDR2 (germline): SQVTM, ANQGSEA.

In its sample, this clonotype ranks as medium-sized (0.01 to 0.1%). The gene calls are TRBV3-1 and TRBJ1-2, with no clear D. Germline V lookup: CDR1 LGHDT, CDR2 YNNKEL (reference sequence). CDR3 length: 11 residues. Trimming pared 3 bases from V and 6 bases from J, leaving 5 bases between. The CDR3 here is CASSHWDGYTF. DNA of the CDR3: TGTGCCAGCAGCCACTGGGATGGCTACACCTTC.

The V and J genes are TRBV9 and TRBJ2-5; 9 bases map to TRBD2. The germline CDR1 and CDR2 sequences are SGDLS and YYNGEE. The ends lost 1 base at V and 4 bases at J; junction bases unmatched: 14. This CDR3 has 18 residues. The CDR3: CASSVIRIAGGPIETQYF. In nucleotides, the CDR3 is TGTGCCAGCAGCGTAATTAGGATTGCGGGAGGGCCTATAGAGACCCAGTACTTC.

As to this clonotype: A read error is possible here, since a much larger clone lies one base away. The CDR3 DNA reads TGTGCCAGCAGCGCGACAGAGAACACTGTAGCTTTCTTT. It is translated as CASSATENTVAFF. V usage is TRBV6-5 and J usage is TRBJ1-1, with D perhaps matching TRBD1 (5 bases). The germline gives CDR1 MNHEY, CDR2 SVGAGI. The CDR3 sequence is 13 residues long.

This clonotype rates as medium-sized. The chain carries TRBV7-2 and TRBJ2-3; D is undetermined. Between the trimmed V and J ends, which lost 6 bases and 0 bases, there was a span of 4 bases. The germline CDR1 and CDR2 sequences are SGHTA and FQGNSA. The CDR3 has 12 residues. CDR3 loop: CASSTSTDTQYF. The CDR3 DNA is TGTGCCAGCAGTACTAGCACAGATACGCAGTATTTT.

This clonotype came up many times. The chain has TRBV4-2 and TRBJ1-6; possible D gene TRBD1, 5 bases. V was trimmed by 0 bases and J by 3 bases, leaving 6 bases between them. The V gene's germline CDR1 is LGHNA and CDR2 YNFKEQ. This CDR3 region has 15 residues. CDR3 in DNA: TGTGCCAGCAGCCAAGAGGACATCTATAATTCACCCCTCCACTTT. Protein: CASSQEDIYNSPLHF.

In its sample, this clonotype was seen a few times. The chain uses TRBV7-9 and TRBJ1-2; the D gene is possibly TRBD1 (5 bases). CDR1 is SEHNR and CDR2 is FQNEAQ in the germline V gene (reference sequence). CDR3 size: 12 residues. Trimming cost V 5 bases and J 13 bases, with 17 bases left between them. CDR3 sequence (DNA): TGTGCCAGCAGCGCAAGTACAGGCATTCTCACCTTC. It specifies CASSASTGILTF.

In its sample, this clonotype was seen many times. This chain uses TRBV7-3 with TRBJ2-1; D is unresolved. Germline V gene lookup returns CDR1 SGHTA and CDR2 FQGTGA. The CDR3 loop spans 15 amino acids. Trimming left V 1 base short and J 0 bases short, with 7 bases between. CDR3 residues: CASSLIPSSYNEQFF. CDR3 DNA sequence: TGTGCCAGCAGCTTAATCCCGAGCTCCTACAATGAGCAGTTCTTC.

Ten or more counts support this clonotype. The V and J genes are TRBV7-2 and TRBJ1-6, with TRBD1 matching 8 bases. The CDR3 loop spans 19 amino acids. Germline lookup yields CDR1 SGHTA and CDR2 FQGNSA. V was clipped by 0 bases and J by 0 bases; unmatched bases: 7. The CDR3 DNA follows: TGTGCCAGCAGCTTAGCGCCTCAGGGGGCTAGCTCCTATAATTCACCCCTCCACTTT. Protein: CASSLAPQGASSYNSPLHF.

This clonotype occurred many times. The genes are TRBV20-1 and TRBJ2-1; 9 positions agree with TRBD2. This CDR3 has 14 residues. Germline CDR1 reads DFQATT; CDR2 reads SNEGSKA (reference sequence). Trimming cost V 5 bases and J 4 bases; bases outside gene matches: 6. The CDR3: CSAHSGRGYNEQFF. The CDR3 nucleotides are TGCAGTGCTCATAGCGGGAGAGGGTACAATGAGCAGTTCTTC.

This clonotype has at least ten counts. The V and J genes are TRBV11-3 and TRBJ2-2; no reliable D call. Trimming left V 5 bases short and J 1 base short, with 2 bases between. Germline V gene lookup returns CDR1 SGHNT and CDR2 YENEEA. The CDR3 loop spans 12 amino acids. The CDR3 loop reads CASSVNTGELFF. CDR3 in DNA: TGTGCCAGCAGCGTGAACACCGGGGAGCTGTTTTTT.

This clonotype is judged medium-sized. The chain employs TRBV23-1 and TRBJ1-5; D gene unclear. TRBV23-1 carries the ORF label, with uncertain function. V was pared by 4 bases and J by 6 bases, with 10 bases between. The CDR3 sequence is 13 residues long. In DNA form, the CDR3 reads TGCGCCAGCAGTCGCGAGGGAGGTCAGCCCCAGCATTTT. Amino acid sequence: CASSREGGQPQHF.

This clonotype has ten or more counts. The chain combines TRBV5-1 with TRBJ1-1, with TRBD1 as a possible D gene (6 bases). The V and J ends lost 4 bases and 1 base respectively, with 8 bases between them. Germline assignment: CDR1 SGHRS and CDR2 YFSETQ. The CDR3 totals 13 residues. The CDR3: CASSLTGNTEAFF. The CDR3 nucleotides read TGCGCCAGCAGCCTGACAGGGAACACTGAAGCTTTCTTT.